The clone carrying this T cell receptor beta chain was detected many times. Germline CDR1 is DFQATT and CDR2 is SNEGSKA (reference sequence). This CDR3 is built from 14 residues. Germline trimming cut 3 bases from V and 5 bases from J; bases unmatched to any gene: 7. The iRepertoire nested amplicon-rescue multiplex PCR amplified TCR alpha and beta CDR3s from RNA. TCRdb itself ran the multiplex PCR reads through MiXCR, one entry per CDR3 protein. This sample carries 150,000 to 200,000 distinct CDR3 sequences, around 32% of them seen once, and the ten largest clones take 20% to 25%. The data were taken from a study of glioma-infiltrating T cells.

The chain employs TRBV20-1 and TRBJ1-5; 7 bases match TRBD1. What was sequenced was glioma tissue, nonneoplastic brain tissue, or PBMCs (not recorded which). The clonotype was recovered from a human donor with low-grade glioma or glioblastoma, undergoing nonglioma brain surgery, or in good health (not recorded which). DNA for the CDR3: TGCAGTGCTAGGGAGGGGGCTGGCTATCAGCCCCAGCATTTT. Amino acids: CSAREGAGYQPQHF.